A single sample gave rise to the 5 T cell receptor beta chains below, sequenced in a study of cytomegalovirus exposure and HLA in healthy donors. The PCR made use of 60 Vbeta and 13 Jbeta primers. The data were produced by immunoSEQ multiplex PCR, yet TCRdb's version contains in-frame clones alone and is incomplete. Found here are 65,000 to 85,000 clones, around 63% of them singletons; the top ten hold about 2%. Sequenced sample: PBMCs. These receptors came from a woman aged 25 to 39 in good health and CMV-seronegative.

The V gene is TRBV11-2, the J gene TRBJ1-1; TRBD1 aligns across 8 bases. CDR3 length: 17 amino acids. Unmatched junction bases numbered 9, after V lost 2 bases and J lost 1 base. Looked up from germline, CDR1 is SGHAT and CDR2 is FQNNGV. The CDR3: CASSLWGPGTGNTEAFF. The CDR3 DNA sequence: TGTGCCAGCAGCTTATGGGGCCCGGGGACAGGGAACACTGAAGCTTTCTTT.

CDR3 bases: TGTGCCAGCAGCTCGAGCATAAGCGGGAGTCGCGAAAAACTGTTTTTT. This codes for CASSSSISGSREKLFF. The J gene is TRBJ1-4, the V gene TRBV11-3; the D is unclear. The germline CDR1 and CDR2 sequences are SGHNT and YENEEA. V was clipped by 4 bases and J by 8 bases, with 20 bases between them. The CDR3 sequence is 16 residues long.

The V gene is TRBV7-2, the J gene TRBJ2-1, with TRBD1 matching 7 bases. V shed 0 bases and J 0 bases; nucleotides not matched to a gene: 2. This CDR3 is 16 amino acids long. From germline, CDR1 is SGHTA and CDR2 FQGNSA. The CDR3, as DNA: TGTGCCAGCAGCTTAGCCGGGACAGCCTCCTACAATGAGCAGTTCTTC. Amino acid sequence: CASSLAGTASYNEQFF.

This chain joins TRBV30 and TRBJ1-5; D may be TRBD1 (6 bases). CDR1 GTSNPN and CDR2 SVGIG come from the germline V gene (reference sequence). Trimming cost V 5 bases and J 0 bases, with 8 bases left between them. The CDR3 spans 13 residues. CDR3 DNA: TGTGCCTGGGCAGGGGATAGCAATCAGCCCCAGCATTTT. It yields the protein CAWAGDSNQPQHF.

This sequence joins TRBV6-5 and TRBJ1-2, with 12 bases that match TRBD1. Trimming removed 5 bases from V and 4 bases from J; junction bases left unmatched: 5. Germline V gives CDR1 MNHEY, CDR2 SVGAGI. The CDR3 has 15 amino acids. The CDR3 is CASSKGTGGPYGYTF. The CDR3 DNA reads TGTGCCAGCAGTAAGGGGACAGGGGGCCCCTATGGCTACACCTTC.